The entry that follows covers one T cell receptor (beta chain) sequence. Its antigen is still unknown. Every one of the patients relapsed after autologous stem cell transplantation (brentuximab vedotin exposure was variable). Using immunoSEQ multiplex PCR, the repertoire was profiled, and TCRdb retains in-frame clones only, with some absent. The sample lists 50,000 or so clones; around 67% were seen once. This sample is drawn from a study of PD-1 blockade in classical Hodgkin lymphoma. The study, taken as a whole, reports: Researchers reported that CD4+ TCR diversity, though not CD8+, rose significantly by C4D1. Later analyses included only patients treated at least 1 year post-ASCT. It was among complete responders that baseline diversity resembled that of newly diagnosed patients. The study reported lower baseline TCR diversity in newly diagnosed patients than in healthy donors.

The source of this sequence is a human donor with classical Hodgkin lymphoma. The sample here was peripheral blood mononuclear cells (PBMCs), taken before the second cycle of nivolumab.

The CDR3 reads CASSLRETNTGELFF. CDR3 DNA: TGTGCCAGCAGCTTACGGGAAACGAACACCGGGGAGCTGTTTTTT. The gene calls are TRBV11-1 and TRBJ2-2; tentatively, D is TRBD2 (5 bases). Trimming cost V 2 bases and J 0 bases, with 7 bases left between them. CDR1 is SGHAT, CDR2 FQDESV, per germline (reference sequence). This CDR3 contains 15 residues.